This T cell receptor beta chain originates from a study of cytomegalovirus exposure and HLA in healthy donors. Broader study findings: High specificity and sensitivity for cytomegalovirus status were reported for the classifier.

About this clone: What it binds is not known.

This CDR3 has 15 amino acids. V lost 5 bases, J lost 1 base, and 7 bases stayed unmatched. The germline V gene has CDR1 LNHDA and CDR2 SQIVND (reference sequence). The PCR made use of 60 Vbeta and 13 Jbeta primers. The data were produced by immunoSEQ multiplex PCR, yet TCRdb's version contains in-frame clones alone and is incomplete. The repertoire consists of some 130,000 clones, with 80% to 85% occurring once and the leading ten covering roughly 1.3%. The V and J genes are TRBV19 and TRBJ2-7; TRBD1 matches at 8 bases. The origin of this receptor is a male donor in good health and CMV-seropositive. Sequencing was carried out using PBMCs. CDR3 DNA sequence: TGTGCCAGTAGTTCAGGACAGGGCATATCCTACGAGCAGTACTTC. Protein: CASSSGQGISYEQYF.